The clone carrying this T cell receptor (beta chain) was detected a few times. This entry belongs to a study of graft-versus-host responses after intestinal transplantation. With 7 bases removed from V and 6 bases from J, the gap between germline ends came to 22 bases. The CDR3 extends over 15 amino acids. Germline V CDR1 and CDR2: SEHNR, FQNEAQ (reference sequence). Data came from immunoSEQ multiplex PCR; TCRdb stores just in-frame clones and leaves some out. Of tens of thousands of clones in the sample, over 80% were seen once. The TCR comes from a human patient who received an intestinal transplant, so some T cells may come from the graft donor. The sample here was PBMCs, taken 262 days after intestinal transplant. The V and J genes are TRBV7-9 and TRBJ2-7; D is perhaps TRBD1 (5 bases). The CDR3 region is CASTQGIGVSAEQYF. CDR3 sequence (DNA): TGTGCCAGCACCCAAGGGATAGGGGTTTCGGCCGAGCAGTACTTC.